This T cell receptor (beta chain) was profiled in a study of blood T cell repertoires in COVID-19. As for the study in general: Researchers got acute and convalescent COVID-19 samples from the United States, Italy and Spain.

CDR3 length: 15 amino acids. Germline loops: CDR1 SGHTA, CDR2 FQGNSA. V was shortened by 6 bases and J by 0 bases, with 12 bases between the two germline ends. The authors' processing: Amplification of reference gene primers was used by the study to estimate nucleated cell counts. Profiled with immunoSEQ multiplex PCR; TCRdb holds only in-frame clones, not every one. V and J calls plus clone size are reproduced from that table; the DNA served to infer D and trimming. The table lists some 100,000 clones, about 89% of them singletons. This receptor was identified in a human donor in a cohort sampled during active COVID-19. Sequenced material: peripheral blood. The rearrangement uses TRBV7-2 and TRBJ1-3; the D gene is possibly TRBD1 (6 bases). CDR3 sequence (DNA): TGTGCCAGCAGACAGGGACACATCTCTGGAAACACCATATATTTT. Encoded protein: CASRQGHISGNTIYF.